What follows are 15 T cell receptor beta chains derived from one specimen sequenced in a study of monozygotic twins with inflammatory bowel disease. TCRdb reprocessed the 5' RACE reads, with one entry per CDR3 protein and no DNA. The data include about 160,000 distinct CDR3 sequences; the top ten clones carry 2.8%. What was sequenced was blood. These receptors all stem from a human donor with ulcerative colitis or Crohn's disease, or a healthy co-twin of an affected twin (not recorded which).

The chain employs TRBV3-1 and TRBJ2-7. This CDR3 has 16 amino acids. The V gene's germline CDR1 is LGHDT and CDR2 YNNKEL (reference sequence). The CDR3 region is CASSRQRAGLSYEQYF.

This chain connects TRBV11-1 to TRBJ2-1; TCRdb indicates TRBD1, and absent DNA this call remains unverified. There are 19 residues in the CDR3. Germline CDR1 SGHAT, CDR2 FQDESV (reference sequence). CDR3 in amino acids: CASSLRGSAGIKSHNEQFF.

This sequence joins TRBV24-1 and TRBJ2-4; TCRdb's D call, TRBD1, is unchecked because there is no DNA. This CDR3 comprises 15 residues. Germline V lookup: CDR1 KGHDR, CDR2 SFDVKD. The CDR3: CATSEGGGAKNMQYF.

The CDR3 is CASSLSWLSVNTEAFF. V and J are TRBV27 and TRBJ1-1. Germline CDR1 MNHEY, CDR2 SMNVEV (reference sequence). This CDR3 contains 16 residues.

This rearrangement joins TRBV15 to TRBJ2-4; TCRdb reports TRBD2, a call that lacks DNA to check it against. Germline-derived CDR1 and CDR2 are LNHNV and YYDKDF (reference sequence). CDR3 length: 16 residues. CDR3 protein: CATSRVLAGTKNIQYF.

This rearrangement joins TRBV5-5 to TRBJ1-3; TCRdb's D gene call, TRBD1, goes unchecked for lack of DNA. Germline V CDR1 and CDR2: SGHKS, YYEKEE (reference sequence). This CDR3 is built from 16 residues. Here the CDR3 reads CASSRTGGAFGNTIYF.

The chain carries TRBV20-1 and TRBJ1-5; checking the TCRdb D call of TRBD1 is not possible without DNA. Germline CDR1 and CDR2: DFQATT and SNEGSKA (reference sequence). This CDR3 has 12 amino acids. CDR3 region: CSTSRDTRPQHF.

This chain links TRBV6-5 with TRBJ2-1; no DNA is available, so the TRBD2 call from TCRdb remains unchecked. This CDR3 is 16 amino acids long. Germline loops: CDR1 MNHEY, CDR2 SVGAGI. Here the CDR3 reads CASSSYQREGNSEQFF.

The CDR3 spells CASRNAGGTEAFF. The chain uses TRBV19 and TRBJ1-1; absent DNA, TCRdb's TRBD1 call cannot be checked. The CDR3 covers 13 residues. Germline CDR1 LNHDA, CDR2 SQIVND (reference sequence).

The CDR3 reads CATSRGIQHGYTF. This chain joins TRBV15 and TRBJ1-2. From germline, CDR1 is LNHNV and CDR2 YYDKDF (reference sequence). The CDR3 totals 13 residues.

The CDR3 is CASSLAGQRNYEQYF. The genes are TRBV7-2 and TRBJ2-7; the TCRdb call, TRBD1, lacks DNA for checking. CDR1 is SGHTA, CDR2 FQGNSA, per germline. This CDR3 spans 15 amino acids.

V usage is TRBV25-1 and J usage is TRBJ1-2; without DNA, the TCRdb call of TRBD1 cannot be checked. The CDR3 is 13 residues long. The germline gives CDR1 MGHDK, CDR2 SYGVNS. The CDR3 sequence is CASSVVGTGVYTF.

The chain links TRBV20-1 to TRBJ1-5; TCRdb names TRBD1, which stays unverified in the absence of DNA. This CDR3 is 15 amino acids long. CDR1 and CDR2 from the germline V gene are DFQATT and SNEGSKA (reference sequence). Here the CDR3 reads CSARVGTLAGGPQHF.

The genes are TRBV5-1 and TRBJ2-1; without DNA, the TCRdb call of TRBD2 cannot be checked. CDR3 size: 16 residues. Germline-derived CDR1 and CDR2 are SGHRS and YFSETQ. CDR3 amino acids: CASRVGTSGLYNEQFF.

V and J are TRBV7-2 and TRBJ1-2; TCRdb calls TRBD1, which cannot be checked without DNA. The CDR3 is 16 amino acids. Per germline, CDR1 SGHTA and CDR2 FQGNSA. CDR3: CASSSYEGQSVYGYTF.